This T cell receptor (beta chain) is from a study of CD8 T cells in ankylosing spondylitis. Findings and caveats of the study: Reactive arthritis synovial fluid and blood were previously reported to contain some motif variants. It appeared that ankylosing spondylitis blood was characterized by a TCR beta motif of several highly homologous variants. The authors found the disease-linked clones to be CD8+ and relatively rare in peripheral blood. From matched ankylosing spondylitis synovial fluid, disease-linked clones were reportedly recovered at significantly enriched levels.

With V trimmed by 6 bases and J by 2 bases, 10 bases remained unmatched. The CDR3 has 17 residues. This clonotype has a handful of counts. Its antigen is as yet unknown. In making TCR beta libraries, quantitative 5'-RACE with molecular barcodes was used. TCRdb re-derived calls from the 5' RACE reads in MiXCR, one entry per CDR3 protein. The data show 200,000 to 250,000 distinct CDR3 sequences, approximately 20% seen once. This sequence was found in a male donor with ankylosing spondylitis. The sample was blood, either unsorted or a sorted T cell fraction (not recorded which). The chain uses TRBV12-3 or TRBV12-4 and TRBJ1-3; TRBD1 agrees at 10 bases. The CDR3 loop is CASRPDRGSVPGNTIYF. CDR3 coding DNA: TGTGCCAGCAGACCGGACAGGGGGTCCGTCCCTGGAAACACCATATATTTT.